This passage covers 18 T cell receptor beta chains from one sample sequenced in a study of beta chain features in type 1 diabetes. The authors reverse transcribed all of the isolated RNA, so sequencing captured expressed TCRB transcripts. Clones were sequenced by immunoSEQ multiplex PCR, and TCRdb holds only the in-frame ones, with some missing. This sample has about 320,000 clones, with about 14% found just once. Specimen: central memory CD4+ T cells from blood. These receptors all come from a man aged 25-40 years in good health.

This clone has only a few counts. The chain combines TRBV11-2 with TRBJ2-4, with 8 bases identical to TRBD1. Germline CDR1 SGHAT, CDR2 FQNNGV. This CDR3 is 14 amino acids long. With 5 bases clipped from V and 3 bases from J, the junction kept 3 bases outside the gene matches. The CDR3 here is CASSPTGDKNIQYF. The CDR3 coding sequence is TGTGCCAGCAGCCCGACAGGGGACAAAAACATTCAGTACTTC.

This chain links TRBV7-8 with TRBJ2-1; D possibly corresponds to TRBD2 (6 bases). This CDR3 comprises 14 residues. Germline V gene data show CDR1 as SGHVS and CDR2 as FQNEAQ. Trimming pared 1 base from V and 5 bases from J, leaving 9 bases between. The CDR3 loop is CASSLGGTNNEQFF. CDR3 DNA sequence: TGTGCCAGCAGCTTAGGCGGGACGAACAATGAGCAGTTCTTC.

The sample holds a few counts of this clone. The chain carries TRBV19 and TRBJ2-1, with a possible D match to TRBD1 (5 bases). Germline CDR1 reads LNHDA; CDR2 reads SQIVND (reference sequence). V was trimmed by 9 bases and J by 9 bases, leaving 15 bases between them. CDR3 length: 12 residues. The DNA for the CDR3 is TGTGCCAGCACCAAAGGGGCCGGTGAGCAGTTCTTC. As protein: CASTKGAGEQFF.

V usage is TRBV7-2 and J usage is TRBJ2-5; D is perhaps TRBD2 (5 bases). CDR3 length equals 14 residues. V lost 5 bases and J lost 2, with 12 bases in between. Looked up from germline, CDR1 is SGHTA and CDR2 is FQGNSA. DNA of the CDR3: TGTGCCAGCAGCCGCCGGGGATATCAAGAGACCCAGTACTTC. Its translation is CASSRRGYQETQYF.

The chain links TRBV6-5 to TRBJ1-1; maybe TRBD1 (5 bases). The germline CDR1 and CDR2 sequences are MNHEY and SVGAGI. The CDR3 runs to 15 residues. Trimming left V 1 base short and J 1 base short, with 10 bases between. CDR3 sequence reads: CASSYFGTANTEAFF. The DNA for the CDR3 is TGTGCCAGCAGTTACTTCGGGACCGCGAACACTGAAGCTTTCTTT.

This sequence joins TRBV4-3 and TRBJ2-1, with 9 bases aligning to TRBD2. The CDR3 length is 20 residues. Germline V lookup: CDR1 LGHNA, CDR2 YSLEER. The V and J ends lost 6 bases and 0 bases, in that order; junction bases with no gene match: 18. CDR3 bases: TGCGCCAGCAGTCATTTTACCGGGACTAGCCGACGAAGCTCCTACAATGAGCAGTTCTTC. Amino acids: CASSHFTGTSRRSSYNEQFF.

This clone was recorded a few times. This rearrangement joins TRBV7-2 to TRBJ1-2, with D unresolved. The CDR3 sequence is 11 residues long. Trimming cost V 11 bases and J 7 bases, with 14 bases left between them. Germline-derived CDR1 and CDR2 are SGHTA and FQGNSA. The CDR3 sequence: CARRSRTGYTF. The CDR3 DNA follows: TGTGCCCGTAGGTCTCGGACTGGCTACACCTTC.

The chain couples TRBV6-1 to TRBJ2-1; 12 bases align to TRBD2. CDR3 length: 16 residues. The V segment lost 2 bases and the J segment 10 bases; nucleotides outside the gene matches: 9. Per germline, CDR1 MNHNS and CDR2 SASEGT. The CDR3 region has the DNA TGTGCCAGCAGTGAATCTAGCGGGAGGGCCTTAAGGGAGCAGTTCTTC. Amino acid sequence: CASSESSGRALREQFF.

The CDR3 spells CASSFFGQGALGNTIYF. The CDR3 bases are TGTGCCAGCAGCTTTTTTGGTCAGGGGGCCTTAGGAAACACCATATATTTT. This chain joins TRBV5-6 and TRBJ1-3, with 8 bases aligning to TRBD1. With 2 bases clipped from V and 4 bases from J, the junction kept 11 bases outside the gene matches. CDR3 size: 17 residues. CDR1 and CDR2 from the germline V gene are SGHDT and YYEEEE.

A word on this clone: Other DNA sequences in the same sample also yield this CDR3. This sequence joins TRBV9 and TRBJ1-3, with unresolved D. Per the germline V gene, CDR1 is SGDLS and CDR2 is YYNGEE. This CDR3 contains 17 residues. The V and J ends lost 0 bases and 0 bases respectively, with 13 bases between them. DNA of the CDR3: TGTGCCAGCAGCGTAGCCCCGGGTGTCAACTCTGGAAACACCATATATTTT. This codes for CASSVAPGVNSGNTIYF. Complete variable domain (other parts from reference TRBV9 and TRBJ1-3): DSGVTQTPKHLITATGQRVTLRCSPRSGDLSVYWYQQSLDQGLQFLIQYYNGEERAKGNILERFSAQQFPDLHSELNLSSLELGDSALYFCASSVAPGVNSGNTIYFGEGSWLTVV.

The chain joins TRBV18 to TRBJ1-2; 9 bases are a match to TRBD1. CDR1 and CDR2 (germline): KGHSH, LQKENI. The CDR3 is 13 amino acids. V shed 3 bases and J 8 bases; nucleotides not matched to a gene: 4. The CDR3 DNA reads TGTGCCAGCTCACCGGGGACAGGGTTCGGCTACACCTTC. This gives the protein CASSPGTGFGYTF. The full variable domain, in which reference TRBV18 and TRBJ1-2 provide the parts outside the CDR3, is NAGVMQNPRHLVRRRGQEARLRCSPMKGHSHVYWYRQLPEEGLKFMVYLQKENIIDESGMPKERFSAEFPKEGPSILRIQQVVRGDSAAYFCASSPGTGFGYTFGSGTRLTVV.

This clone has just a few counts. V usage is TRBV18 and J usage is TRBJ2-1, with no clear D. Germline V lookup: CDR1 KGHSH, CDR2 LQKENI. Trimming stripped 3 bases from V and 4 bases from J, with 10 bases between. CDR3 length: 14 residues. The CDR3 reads CASSPALVYNEQFF. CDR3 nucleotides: TGTGCCAGCTCACCGGCCCTAGTTTACAATGAGCAGTTCTTC.

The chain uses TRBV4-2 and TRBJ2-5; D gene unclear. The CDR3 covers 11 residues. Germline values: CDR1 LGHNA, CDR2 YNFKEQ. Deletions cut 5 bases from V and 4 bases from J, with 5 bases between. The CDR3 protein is CASSSGETQYF. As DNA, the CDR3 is TGTGCCAGCAGCTCTGGAGAGACCCAGTACTTC.

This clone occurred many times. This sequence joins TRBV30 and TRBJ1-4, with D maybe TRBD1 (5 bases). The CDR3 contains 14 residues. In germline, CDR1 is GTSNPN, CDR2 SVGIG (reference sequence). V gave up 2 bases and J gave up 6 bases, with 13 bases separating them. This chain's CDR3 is CAWSPDRVYEKLFF. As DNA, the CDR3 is TGTGCCTGGAGTCCAGACAGAGTATATGAAAAACTGTTTTTT.

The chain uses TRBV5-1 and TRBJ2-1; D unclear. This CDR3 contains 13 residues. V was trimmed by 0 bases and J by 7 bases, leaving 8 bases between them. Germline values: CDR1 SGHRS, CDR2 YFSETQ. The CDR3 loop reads CASSLEGRNEQFF. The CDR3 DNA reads TGCGCCAGCAGCTTGGAGGGTCGGAATGAGCAGTTCTTC.

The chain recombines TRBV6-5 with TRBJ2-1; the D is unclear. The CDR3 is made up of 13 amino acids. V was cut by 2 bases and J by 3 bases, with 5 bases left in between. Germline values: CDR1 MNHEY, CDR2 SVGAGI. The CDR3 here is CASSYGNYNEQFF. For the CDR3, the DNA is TGTGCCAGCAGTTACGGGAACTACAATGAGCAGTTCTTC.

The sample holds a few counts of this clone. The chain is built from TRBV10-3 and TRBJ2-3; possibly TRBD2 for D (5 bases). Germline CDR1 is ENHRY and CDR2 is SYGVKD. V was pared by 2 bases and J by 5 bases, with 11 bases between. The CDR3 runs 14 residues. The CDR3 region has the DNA TGTGCCATCAGTGAGCCTGTTGAGGGAGATACGCAGTATTTT. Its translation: CAISEPVEGDTQYF.

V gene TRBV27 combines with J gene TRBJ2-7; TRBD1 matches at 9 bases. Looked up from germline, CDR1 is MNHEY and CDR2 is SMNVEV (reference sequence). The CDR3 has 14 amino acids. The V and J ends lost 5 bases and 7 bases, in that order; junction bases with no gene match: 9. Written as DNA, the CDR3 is TGTGCCAGCAGTGAGAGGACAGGGGTGGGGGAGCAGTACTTC. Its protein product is CASSERTGVGEQYF.